The T cell receptor beta chain under discussion was sequenced for a study of identical twins. This clonotype was observed a few times. Its antigen is unknown. V was cut by 8 bases and J by 2 bases, with 9 bases left in between. The CDR3 is made up of 13 amino acids. The germline V gene has CDR1 ENHRY and CDR2 SYGVKD. Study results and limitations: Invariant MAIT and iNKT cells are populations that could partly confound zero-insertion analyses. Models underestimated TCR alpha sharing (out-of-frame) in monozygotic twins.

TCRdb re-analysed the 5' RACE reads in MiXCR, keeping a single row per CDR3 protein. This sample has 550,000 to 800,000 distinct CDR3 sequences; about 7% occur once, and the top ten carry 1.6%. This same sample was also part of a study on yellow fever vaccine responses in identical twins.

The sequence was obtained from a woman between 18 and 29 years old in good health. The chain recombines TRBV10-3 with TRBJ2-2; perhaps TRBD2 as D (6 bases). The sequenced material came from PBMCs. CDR3 in DNA: TGTGCCATCTGGGGGGACAACACCGGGGAGCTGTTTTTT. This sequence encodes CAIWGDNTGELFF.